The 30 T cell receptor beta chains below come from one sample, sequenced in a study of neurological immune-mediated disorders. TCRdb analysed the 5' RACE reads with MiXCR anew, one entry per CDR3 protein. The sample holds about 19,000 distinct CDR3 sequences, 7.5% seen once. The specimen sequenced was CD8+ T cells from blood. These receptors were obtained from a woman aged 25-40 years with HTLV-1-associated myelopathy (HAM/TSP).

This clonotype was observed many times. V is TRBV27 and J is TRBJ1-2, with TRBD1 matching 8 bases. This CDR3 comprises 15 residues. V was clipped by 10 bases and J by 5 bases; unmatched bases: 15. Germline CDR1 reads MNHEY; CDR2 reads SMNVEV (reference sequence). CDR3 residues: CATRRGQGITYGYTF. The CDR3 DNA reads TGTGCCACCAGACGAGGACAGGGCATAACTTATGGCTACACCTTC.

The chain has TRBV10-2 and TRBJ2-6; possibly TRBD1 for D (5 bases). The CDR3 has 16 amino acids. In germline, CDR1 is WSHSY, CDR2 SAAADI. V was shortened by 1 base and J by 3 bases, with 10 bases between the two germline ends. The CDR3 DNA reads TGCGCCAGCAGTGAGTTGTGGGGCAATGGGGCCAACGTCCTGACTTTC. It encodes CASSELWGNGANVLTF.

This clonotype was seen ten or more times. This chain links TRBV5-5 with TRBJ2-7; no firm D call. Germline assignment: CDR1 SGHKS and CDR2 YYEKEE (reference sequence). This CDR3 has 12 residues. Trimming cost V 2 bases and J 3 bases, with 6 bases left between them. CDR3 coding DNA: TGTGCCAGCAGCTTTAATTTCTACGAGCAGTACTTC. This translates into CASSFNFYEQYF.

This clonotype was detected many times. The V gene is TRBV20-1, the J gene TRBJ2-7; D gene ambiguous. Looked up from germline, CDR1 is DFQATT and CDR2 is SNEGSKA (reference sequence). The CDR3 loop spans 15 amino acids. V gave up 3 bases and J gave up 0 bases, with 15 bases separating them. This chain's CDR3 is CSARRREGNSYEQYF. CDR3 bases: TGCAGTGCTAGGAGGAGAGAAGGGAACTCCTACGAGCAGTACTTC.

This clonotype was recorded at least ten times. The V gene is TRBV24-1, the J gene TRBJ1-1; TRBD1 might be the D (5 bases). Trimming took 5 bases from V and 4 from J, leaving 16 bases between them. Germline V gene data show CDR1 as KGHDR and CDR2 as SFDVKD. This CDR3 has 15 residues. The CDR3 coding sequence is TGTGCCACCAGTGCCCGGGGGGAGTTGGGCACTGAAGCTTTCTTT. Translation gives CATSARGELGTEAFF.

This clonotype was seen many times. The chain couples TRBV5-1 to TRBJ2-7; D might be TRBD2 (6 bases). The CDR3 consists of 20 residues. In germline, CDR1 is SGHRS, CDR2 YFSETQ. Deletions cut 0 bases from V and 1 base from J, with 26 bases between. The CDR3 reads CASSLGSRGVQAVQSYEQYF. The CDR3 DNA reads as TGCGCCAGCAGCTTGGGATCCCGCGGGGTACAGGCCGTCCAATCCTACGAGCAGTACTTC. The variable domain in full, with the rest retrieved from reference TRBV5-1 and TRBJ2-7, is KAGVTQTPRYLIKTRGQQVTLSCSPISGHRSVSWYQQTPGQGLQFLFEYFSETQRNKGNFPGRFSGRQFSNSRSEMNVSTLELGDSALYLCASSLGSRGVQAVQSYEQYFGPGTRLTVT.

This clonotype was observed many times. The chain has TRBV2 and TRBJ2-1; D is uncertain. CDR1 and CDR2 from the germline V gene are SNHLY and FYNNEI. This CDR3 has 13 residues. V lost 3 bases and J 10 bases, leaving 13 bases between the germline ends. The CDR3 protein is CASSDSSGMEQFF. CDR3 coding DNA: TGTGCCAGCAGTGACTCTTCCGGTATGGAGCAGTTCTTC.

This clonotype came up many times. The rearrangement joins TRBV5-1 to TRBJ2-1; D remains ambiguous. The V and J ends lost 4 bases and 4 bases respectively, with 21 bases between them. Per the germline V gene, CDR1 is SGHRS and CDR2 is YFSETQ. The CDR3 runs to 17 residues. Here the CDR3 DNA reads TGCGCCAGCAGCCAACGATCCTTCAGAATTATTTACAATGAGCAGTTCTTC. As protein: CASSQRSFRIIYNEQFF.

This clonotype rates as medium-sized (0.01 to 0.1%). The chain has TRBV5-1 and TRBJ1-5; D uncertain. Germline V lookup: CDR1 SGHRS, CDR2 YFSETQ. Trimming stripped 3 bases from V and 2 bases from J, with 15 bases between. This CDR3 contains 16 residues. CDR3 in amino acids: CASSSTPEEGNQPQHF. Here the CDR3 DNA reads TGCGCCAGCAGCTCGACCCCGGAAGAGGGCAATCAGCCCCAGCATTTT. The entire variable domain, with the rest obtained from reference TRBV5-1 and TRBJ1-5, is as follows: KAGVTQTPRYLIKTRGQQVTLSCSPISGHRSVSWYQQTPGQGLQFLFEYFSETQRNKGNFPGRFSGRQFSNSRSEMNVSTLELGDSALYLCASSSTPEEGNQPQHFGDGTRLSIL.

Comments on this clonotype: A read error may produce the germline difference seen at one junction end. The rearrangement uses TRBV5-1 and TRBJ1-1; no firm D call. The germline V gene has CDR1 SGHRS and CDR2 YFSETQ. The CDR3 extends over 13 amino acids. The CDR3 DNA follows: TGCACCAGCAGATTTTGGGGGAACACTGAAGCTTTCTTT. Residues: CTSRFWGNTEAFF.

This clonotype came up many times. V is TRBV7-9 and J is TRBJ2-3; possible D gene TRBD2, 6 bases. CDR3 length equals 15 residues. Germline V gives CDR1 SEHNR, CDR2 FQNEAQ (reference sequence). The V gene lost 2 bases and the J gene lost 2 bases, with 11 bases spanning the gap. The CDR3 DNA reads as TGTGCCAGCAGCTTATACGGGGGAGACACAGATACGCAGTATTTT. Protein sequence: CASSLYGGDTDTQYF.

This clonotype was counted many times. CDR3 in DNA: TGTGCCAGCAGCCCCGGAGAGGGTTATAGCAATCAGCCCCAGCATTTT. It specifies CASSPGEGYSNQPQHF. The chain joins TRBV9 to TRBJ1-5; D uncertain. The germline V and J ends were trimmed by 4 bases and 0 bases, with 14 bases remaining between them. The CDR3 loop spans 16 amino acids. The germline gives CDR1 SGDLS, CDR2 YYNGEE.

This clonotype was detected many times. V is TRBV6-5 and J is TRBJ2-1; TRBD2 might be the D (5 bases). This CDR3 spans 14 amino acids. Trimming took 7 bases from V and 6 from J, leaving 16 bases between them. Germline CDR1 reads MNHEY; CDR2 reads SVGAGI. The CDR3 reads CASTPGTFTNEQFF. CDR3 nucleotides: TGTGCCAGCACCCCGGGAACATTTACCAATGAGCAGTTCTTC.

This clonotype was detected many times. V usage is TRBV5-1 and J usage is TRBJ2-7; no firm D call. Trimming took off 5 bases at V and 7 bases at J, with 19 bases between the two ends. Germline assignment: CDR1 SGHRS and CDR2 YFSETQ. This CDR3 has 14 residues. CDR3 DNA sequence: TGCGCCAGCAGTTTCGACACGGTTTTAGGAGAGCAGTACTTC. Translating it yields CASSFDTVLGEQYF.

This clonotype was counted at least ten times. This chain uses TRBV29-1 with TRBJ1-2, with a possible D match to TRBD1 (5 bases). Germline V CDR1 and CDR2: SQVTM, ANQGSEA. The CDR3 spans 12 residues. The V end lost 4 bases, the J end lost 6 bases, and 12 bases lay between the germline ends. The CDR3 DNA sequence: TGCAGCGTTGGTGGGGCAGCTGATGGCTACACCTTC. It translates to CSVGGAADGYTF.

The table lists this clonotype with many counts. The V and J genes are TRBV6-5 and TRBJ2-7; TRBD2 is a possible D gene (5 bases). Germline V CDR1 and CDR2: MNHEY, SVGAGI. The CDR3 contains 11 residues. V lost 8 bases and J lost 5, with 10 bases in between. CDR3 nucleotide sequence: TGTGCCAGCTCGGGGTCCCACGAGCAGTACTTC. This gives the protein CASSGSHEQYF.

This clonotype has at least ten counts. The chain links TRBV20-1 to TRBJ1-5; possibly TRBD1 for D (6 bases). The V end was cut by 3 bases, the J end by 2 bases, with 14 bases between. CDR1 and CDR2 from the germline V gene are DFQATT and SNEGSKA (reference sequence). There are 15 residues in the CDR3. CDR3 in amino acids: CSASGDRWGNQPQHF. For the CDR3, the DNA is TGCAGTGCTAGTGGAGACAGGTGGGGCAATCAGCCCCAGCATTTT.

This clonotype appeared many times. The chain is built from TRBV7-9 and TRBJ2-7, with D unresolved. This CDR3 has 12 amino acids. The germline V gene has CDR1 SEHNR and CDR2 FQNEAQ (reference sequence). V was cut by 2 bases and J by 7 bases, with 9 bases left in between. The CDR3 DNA is TGTGCCAGCAGCTTATCAGGCGGAGAGCAGTACTTC. Translation gives CASSLSGGEQYF.

This clonotype appeared many times. The chain links TRBV5-6 to TRBJ2-2; 9 nucleotides line up with TRBD2. The V segment lost 0 bases and the J segment 0 bases; nucleotides outside the gene matches: 3. Looked up from germline, CDR1 is SGHDT and CDR2 is YYEEEE. The CDR3 is made up of 17 amino acids. This CDR3 is CASSLGLAETNTGELFF. The CDR3 DNA reads TGTGCCAGCAGCTTGGGACTAGCGGAGACGAACACCGGGGAGCTGTTTTTT.

The sample holds many counts of this clonotype. The chain joins TRBV7-9 to TRBJ2-7; D uncertain. V was clipped by 5 bases and J by 0 bases, with 2 bases between them. Germline V CDR1 and CDR2: SEHNR, FQNEAQ (reference sequence). CDR3 size: 11 residues. CDR3 amino acids: CASSLSYEQYF. The CDR3 bases are TGTGCCAGCAGCCTCTCCTACGAGCAGTACTTC.

Relative to its sample, this clonotype is medium-sized (0.01 to 0.1%). V is TRBV7-3 and J is TRBJ1-2; D not certain. Germline V gene lookup returns CDR1 SGHTA and CDR2 FQGTGA. The CDR3 loop spans 13 amino acids. V was trimmed by 0 bases and J by 8 bases, leaving 10 bases between them. CDR3 sequence reads: CASSLTGSVGYTF. The CDR3 DNA sequence: TGTGCCAGCAGCTTAACAGGGTCGGTCGGCTACACCTTC.

This clonotype appeared once. The junction shows a germline mismatch at one end, possibly a read error. The J gene is TRBJ2-3, the V gene TRBV30; D is perhaps TRBD2 (6 bases). Germline V gene data show CDR1 as GTSNPN and CDR2 as SVGIG (reference sequence). The CDR3 has 15 residues. The CDR3 coding sequence is TGTGCCTGGAGTGTAACTAGCAGAAGCACAGATACGAAGTATTTT. Residues: CAWSVTSRSTDTKYF.

The table lists this clonotype with many counts. V is TRBV5-1 and J is TRBJ1-6; D gene ambiguous. The CDR3 has 15 amino acids. V was clipped by 0 bases and J by 6 bases, with 10 bases between them. The germline gives CDR1 SGHRS, CDR2 YFSETQ. In DNA form, the CDR3 reads TGCGCCAGCAGCTTGGAGTGGCGCGGTAATTCACCCCTCCACTTT. Translating gives CASSLEWRGNSPLHF. The full variable domain, in which reference TRBV5-1 and TRBJ1-6 provide the parts outside the CDR3, is KAGVTQTPRYLIKTRGQQVTLSCSPISGHRSVSWYQQTPGQGLQFLFEYFSETQRNKGNFPGRFSGRQFSNSRSEMNVSTLELGDSALYLCASSLEWRGNSPLHFGNGTRLTVT.

This clonotype was seen repeatedly, ten times or more. This sequence joins TRBV12-3 or TRBV12-4 and TRBJ2-1; D possibly corresponds to TRBD1 (5 bases). Trimming stripped 9 bases from V and 6 bases from J, with 18 bases between. The CDR3 has 14 residues. CDR3 DNA: TGTGCCAGAGGGGATTTTCTCAAAAGCAATGAGCAGTTCTTC. Its protein is CARGDFLKSNEQFF.

This clonotype appeared many times. V and J are TRBV5-1 and TRBJ2-3; TRBD2 matches at 7 bases. J lost 0 bases, V lost 1 base, and 2 bases had no gene match. This CDR3 comprises 15 residues. CDR1 is SGHRS, CDR2 YFSETQ, per germline. The CDR3 spells CASSLRGGSTDTQYF. The CDR3 nucleotides read TGCGCCAGCAGCTTGCGCGGGGGAAGCACAGATACGCAGTATTTT. Using reference TRBV5-1 and TRBJ2-3 for the parts outside the CDR3, the full variable domain is KAGVTQTPRYLIKTRGQQVTLSCSPISGHRSVSWYQQTPGQGLQFLFEYFSETQRNKGNFPGRFSGRQFSNSRSEMNVSTLELGDSALYLCASSLRGGSTDTQYFGPGTRLTVL.

In this sample, this clonotype turned up many times. The CDR3 coding sequence is TGTGCCAGCAGCTTGAACAGTAACAATGAGCAGTTCTTC. Translation: CASSLNSNNEQFF. This chain uses TRBV5-5 with TRBJ2-1; no reliable D call. The germline V gene encodes CDR1 SGHKS and CDR2 YYEKEE (reference sequence). This CDR3 contains 13 residues. V lost 1 base and J 5 bases, leaving 7 bases between the germline ends.

This clonotype is judged large. V usage is TRBV5-1 and J usage is TRBJ1-2; possible D gene TRBD1, 5 bases. Germline V gene lookup returns CDR1 SGHRS and CDR2 YFSETQ. Trimming removed 0 bases from V and 8 bases from J, with 8 bases in between. CDR3 length: 12 amino acids. The CDR3 loop reads CASSLEGDGYTF. The CDR3 nucleotides are TGCGCCAGCAGCTTGGAAGGGGACGGCTACACCTTC.

This chain uses TRBV3-1 with TRBJ2-1; D may be TRBD2 (6 bases). This CDR3 spans 14 amino acids. Germline CDR1 and CDR2: LGHDT and YNNKEL (reference sequence). The V gene lost 2 bases and the J gene lost 11 bases, with 16 bases spanning the gap. The CDR3 is CASSQRTSSSKQFF. The CDR3 DNA reads as TGTGCCAGCAGCCAAAGAACTAGCTCCAGTAAGCAGTTCTTC.

There are many counts of this clonotype. J is TRBJ2-7 and V is TRBV5-1; D may be TRBD1 (6 bases). V lost 2 bases, J lost 0 bases, and 9 bases lay in between. CDR1 and CDR2 (germline): SGHRS, YFSETQ. This CDR3 is built from 14 residues. The CDR3 sequence is CASSLQGSSYEQYF. DNA of the CDR3: TGCGCCAGCAGCTTACAGGGCAGCTCCTACGAGCAGTACTTC.

This clonotype rates as medium-sized (0.01 to 0.1%). This chain connects TRBV5-5 to TRBJ1-1, with 7 nucleotides matching TRBD1. The CDR3 contains 15 residues. Per germline, CDR1 SGHKS and CDR2 YYEKEE (reference sequence). V was clipped by 4 bases and J by 1 base; unmatched bases: 7. Written as DNA, the CDR3 is TGTGCCAGCAGCCCAAGGGAGGGGGCGAACACTGAAGCTTTCTTT. Residues: CASSPREGANTEAFF.